A single sample is the source of the 3 T cell receptor beta chains below, sequenced in a study of T cell responses to AZD1222 COVID-19 vaccine. The repertoire was sequenced with immunoSEQ multiplex PCR; TCRdb's copy has only in-frame clones and lacks some. The table has about 120,000 clones, 70% to 90% seen once. The source material was peripheral blood, sampled on day 0 of AZD1222 vaccination. The origin of the receptors is an adult in good health.

V and J are TRBV19 and TRBJ2-3, with D possibly TRBD2 on 6 matching bases. Trimming cost V 2 bases and J 4 bases, with 13 bases left between them. CDR3 length: 15 residues. CDR1 is LNHDA, CDR2 SQIVND, per germline (reference sequence). Written as DNA, the CDR3 is TGTGCCAGTAGTATAATGGGCGGGACCGCAGATACGCAGTATTTT. It yields the protein CASSIMGGTADTQYF.

To note about this clone: This CDR3 is also generated by other DNA sequences in the sample. CDR3 coding DNA: TGTGCCTGGAGTAGGGGCCTGAACACTGAAGCTTTCTTT. It codes for CAWSRGLNTEAFF. This chain joins TRBV30 and TRBJ1-1, with D perhaps TRBD1 (5 bases). The CDR3 is 13 residues long. The germline V and J ends were trimmed by 2 bases and 0 bases, with 7 bases remaining between them. Germline loops: CDR1 GTSNPN, CDR2 SVGIG (reference sequence).

The V call is TRBV19, the J call TRBJ1-5; no clear D gene. Germline V gives CDR1 LNHDA, CDR2 SQIVND (reference sequence). This CDR3 has 15 amino acids. Trimming removed 6 bases at V and 1 base at J, with 13 bases between. This chain's CDR3 is CASSAGPGSNQPQHF. The CDR3 coding sequence is TGTGCCAGTAGCGCCGGGCCCGGGAGCAATCAGCCCCAGCATTTT.